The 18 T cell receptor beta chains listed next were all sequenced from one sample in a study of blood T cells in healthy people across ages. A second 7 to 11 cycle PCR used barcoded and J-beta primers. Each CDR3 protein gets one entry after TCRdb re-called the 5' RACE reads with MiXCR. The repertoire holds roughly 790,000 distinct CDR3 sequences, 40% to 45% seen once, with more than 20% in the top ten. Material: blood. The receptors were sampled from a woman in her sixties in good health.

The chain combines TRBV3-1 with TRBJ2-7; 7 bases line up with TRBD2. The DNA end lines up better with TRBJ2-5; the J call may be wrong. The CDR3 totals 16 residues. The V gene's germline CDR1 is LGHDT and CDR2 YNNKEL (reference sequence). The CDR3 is CASSQTGGSSRETQYF. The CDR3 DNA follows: TGTGCCAGCAGCCAGACTGGCGGGAGTTCACGAGAGACCCAGTACTTC.

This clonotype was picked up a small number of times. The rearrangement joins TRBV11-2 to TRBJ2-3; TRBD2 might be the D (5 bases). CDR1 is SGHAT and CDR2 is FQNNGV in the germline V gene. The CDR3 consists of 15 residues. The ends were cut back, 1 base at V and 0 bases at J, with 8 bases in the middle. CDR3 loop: CASSLAWTSTDTQYF. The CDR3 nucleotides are TGTGCCAGCAGCTTAGCTTGGACTAGCACAGATACGCAGTATTTT. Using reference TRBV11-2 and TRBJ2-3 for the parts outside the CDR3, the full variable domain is EAGVAQSPRYKIIEKRQSVAFWCNPISGHATLYWYQQILGQGPKLLIQFQNNGVVDDSQLPKDRFSAERLKGVDSTLKIQPAKLEDSAVYLCASSLAWTSTDTQYFGPGTRLTVL.

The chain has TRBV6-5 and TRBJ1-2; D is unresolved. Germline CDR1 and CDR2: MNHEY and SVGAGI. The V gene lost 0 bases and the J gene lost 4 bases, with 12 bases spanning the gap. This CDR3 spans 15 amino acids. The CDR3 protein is CASSYSRGFGYGYTF. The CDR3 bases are TGTGCCAGCAGTTACTCGCGCGGGTTTGGCTATGGCTACACCTTC.

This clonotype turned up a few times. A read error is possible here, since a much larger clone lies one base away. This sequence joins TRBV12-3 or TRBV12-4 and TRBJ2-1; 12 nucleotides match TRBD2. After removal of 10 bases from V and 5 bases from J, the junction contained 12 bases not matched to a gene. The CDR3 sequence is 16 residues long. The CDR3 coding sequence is TGTGCCAACAGACATAACCTAGCGGGAGGGGACAATGAGCAGTTCTTC. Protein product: CANRHNLAGGDNEQFF.

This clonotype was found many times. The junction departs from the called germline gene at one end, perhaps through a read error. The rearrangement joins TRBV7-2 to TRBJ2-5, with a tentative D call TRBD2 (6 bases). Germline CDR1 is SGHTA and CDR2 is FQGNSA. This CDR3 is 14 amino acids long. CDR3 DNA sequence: TGCGCCAGCAGCCCAGCGGGCCTACAAGAGACCCAGTACTTC. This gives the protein CASSPAGLQETQYF.

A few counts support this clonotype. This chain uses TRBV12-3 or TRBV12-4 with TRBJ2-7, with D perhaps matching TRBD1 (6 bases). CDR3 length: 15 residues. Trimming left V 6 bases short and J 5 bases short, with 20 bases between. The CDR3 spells CASSHSSQGAHEQYF. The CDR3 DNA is TGTGCCAGCAGCCATAGCTCACAGGGTGCCCACGAGCAGTACTTC.

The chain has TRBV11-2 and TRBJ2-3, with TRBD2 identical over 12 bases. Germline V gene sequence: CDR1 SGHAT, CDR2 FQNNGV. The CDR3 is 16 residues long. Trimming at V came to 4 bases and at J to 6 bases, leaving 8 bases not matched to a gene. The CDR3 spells CASSSKTSGSGDTQYF. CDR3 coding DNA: TGTGCCAGCAGCTCCAAGACTAGCGGGAGTGGGGATACGCAGTATTTT.

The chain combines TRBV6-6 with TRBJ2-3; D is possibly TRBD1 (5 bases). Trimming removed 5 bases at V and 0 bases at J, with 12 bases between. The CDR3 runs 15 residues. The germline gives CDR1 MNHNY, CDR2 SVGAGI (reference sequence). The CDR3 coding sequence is TGTGCCAGCAGTAAGGGGATTCCTAGCACAGATACGCAGTATTTT. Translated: CASSKGIPSTDTQYF.

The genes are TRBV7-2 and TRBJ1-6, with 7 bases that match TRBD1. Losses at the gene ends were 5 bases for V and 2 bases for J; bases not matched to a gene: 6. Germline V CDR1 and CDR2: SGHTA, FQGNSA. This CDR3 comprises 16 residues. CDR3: CASSPAGTAYNSPLHF. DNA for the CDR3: TGTGCCAGCAGCCCTGCTGGGACAGCCTATAATTCACCCCTCCACTTT. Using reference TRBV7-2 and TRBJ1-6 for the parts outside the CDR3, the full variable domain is GAGVSQSPSNKVTEKGKDVELRCDPISGHTALYWYRQSLGQGLEFLIYFQGNSAPDKSGLPSDRFSAERTGGSVSTLTIQRTQQEDSAVYLCASSPAGTAYNSPLHFGNGTRLTVT.

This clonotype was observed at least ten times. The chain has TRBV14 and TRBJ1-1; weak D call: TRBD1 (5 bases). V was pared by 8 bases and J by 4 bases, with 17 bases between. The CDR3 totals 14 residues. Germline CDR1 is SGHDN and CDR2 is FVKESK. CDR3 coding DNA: TGTGCCAGCCAAAAGGAGAGGGGACTCACTGAAGCTTTCTTT. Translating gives CASQKERGLTEAFF.

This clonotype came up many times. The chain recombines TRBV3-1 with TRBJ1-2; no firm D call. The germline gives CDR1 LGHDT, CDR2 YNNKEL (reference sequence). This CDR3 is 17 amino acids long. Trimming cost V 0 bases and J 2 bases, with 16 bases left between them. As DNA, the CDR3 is TGTGCCAGCAGCCAAGATAGACCGTGGAGAGACAACTATGGCTACACCTTC. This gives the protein CASSQDRPWRDNYGYTF.

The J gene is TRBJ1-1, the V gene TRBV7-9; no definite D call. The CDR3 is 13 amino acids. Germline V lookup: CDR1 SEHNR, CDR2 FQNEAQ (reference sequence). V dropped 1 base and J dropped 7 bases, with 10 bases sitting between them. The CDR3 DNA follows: TGTGCCAGCAGCTTAGAGCTGGGCGGTGAAGCTTTCTTT. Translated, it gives CASSLELGGEAFF.

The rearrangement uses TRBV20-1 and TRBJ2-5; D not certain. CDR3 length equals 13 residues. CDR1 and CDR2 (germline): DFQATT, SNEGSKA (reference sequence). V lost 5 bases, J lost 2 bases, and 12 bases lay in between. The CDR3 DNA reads TGCAGTGCTCAGAGTAGCCGGCAAGAGACCCAGTACTTC. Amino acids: CSAQSSRQETQYF.

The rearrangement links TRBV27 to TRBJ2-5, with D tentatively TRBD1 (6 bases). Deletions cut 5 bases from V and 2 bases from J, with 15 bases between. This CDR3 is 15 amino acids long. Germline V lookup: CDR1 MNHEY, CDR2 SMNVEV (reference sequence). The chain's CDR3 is CASSQKRGSQETQYF. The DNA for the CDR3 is TGTGCCAGCAGTCAGAAGAGGGGGTCTCAAGAGACCCAGTACTTC.

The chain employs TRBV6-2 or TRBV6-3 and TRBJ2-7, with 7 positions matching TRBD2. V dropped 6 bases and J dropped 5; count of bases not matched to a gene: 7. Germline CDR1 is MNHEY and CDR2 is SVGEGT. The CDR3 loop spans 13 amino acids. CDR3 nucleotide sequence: TGTGCCAGCAGAGGGGCAGGGAGGGACGAGCAGTACTTC. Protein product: CASRGAGRDEQYF.

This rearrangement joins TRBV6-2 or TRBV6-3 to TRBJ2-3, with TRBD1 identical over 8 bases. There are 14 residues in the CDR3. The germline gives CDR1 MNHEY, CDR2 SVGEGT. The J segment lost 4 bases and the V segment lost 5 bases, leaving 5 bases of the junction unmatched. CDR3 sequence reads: CASSRTGLPDTQYF. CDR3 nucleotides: TGTGCCAGCAGTCGGACAGGGCTTCCAGATACGCAGTATTTT.

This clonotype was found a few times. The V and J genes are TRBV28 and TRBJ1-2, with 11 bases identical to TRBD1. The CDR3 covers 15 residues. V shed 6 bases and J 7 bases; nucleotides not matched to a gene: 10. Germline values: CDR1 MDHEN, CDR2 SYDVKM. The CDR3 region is CASSRTGGRLSGYTF. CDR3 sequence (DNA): TGTGCCAGCAGCAGGACAGGGGGCCGACTCTCTGGCTACACCTTC.

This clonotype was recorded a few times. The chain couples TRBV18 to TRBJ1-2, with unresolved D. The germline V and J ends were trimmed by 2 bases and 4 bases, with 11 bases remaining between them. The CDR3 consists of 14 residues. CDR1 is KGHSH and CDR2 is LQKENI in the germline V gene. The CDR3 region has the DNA TGTGCCAGCTCACCAAATGCCAGAGTCTATGGCTACACCTTC. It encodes CASSPNARVYGYTF.